This T cell receptor (beta chain) comes out of a study of blood T cell repertoires in COVID-19. Across the study: Material from acute and convalescent COVID-19 was sourced from the United States, Italy and Spain.

Original processing notes: It was from reference gene primer amplification that nucleated cell counts were estimated. The method was immunoSEQ multiplex PCR; TCRdb's version includes in-frame clones alone and lacks a portion of them. Clone size and V and J calls were adopted from that table, with D and trimming inferred from the DNA. This sample has more than 200,000 clones; about 87% occur once, and the top ten carry about 1.7%. This clone appeared once. CDR3 length: 12 residues. V was trimmed by 6 bases and J by 10 bases, leaving 13 bases between them. Sequences were obtained from peripheral blood. This chain joins TRBV12-3 or TRBV12-4 and TRBJ1-5, with a possible D match to TRBD1 (6 bases). The TCR originated in a man aged 70 or older with acute or convalescent COVID-19. This CDR3 is CASSPAGEPQHF. The CDR3, as DNA: TGTGCCAGCAGCCCCGCAGGGGAACCCCAGCATTTT.